This T cell receptor (beta chain) was documented in a study of shared clonotypes between healthy human individuals. Deep was the level used in running the assay. Method: immunoSEQ multiplex PCR; TCRdb's copy keeps in-frame clones and lacks some. The sample consists of approximately 470,000 clones, 78% of them appearing once. Between the trimmed V and J ends, which lost 4 bases and 2 bases, there was a span of 16 bases. The CDR3 sequence is 16 residues long. Per germline, CDR1 SGHRS and CDR2 YFSETQ. The TCR originated in a woman aged 40 to 50 in good health. Some clones in this sample may be carry-over from other donors' samples. The chain uses TRBV5-1 and TRBJ1-3, with a possible D match to TRBD1 (6 bases). The sequenced sample consisted of PBMCs. CDR3 sequence: CASSPRRGGTGNTIYF. The CDR3 nucleotides read TGCGCCAGCAGCCCAAGGCGTGGGGGCACTGGAAACACCATATATTTT.